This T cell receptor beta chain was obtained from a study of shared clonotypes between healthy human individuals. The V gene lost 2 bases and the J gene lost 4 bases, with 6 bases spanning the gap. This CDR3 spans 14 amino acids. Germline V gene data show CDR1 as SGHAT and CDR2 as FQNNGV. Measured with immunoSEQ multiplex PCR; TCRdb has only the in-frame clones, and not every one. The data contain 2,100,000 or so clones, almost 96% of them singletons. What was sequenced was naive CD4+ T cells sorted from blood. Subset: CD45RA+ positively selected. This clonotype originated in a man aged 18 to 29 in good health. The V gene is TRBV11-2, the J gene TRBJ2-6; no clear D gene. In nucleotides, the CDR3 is TGTGCCAGCAGCTTACGGCCCGGGGCCAACGTCCTGACTTTC. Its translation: CASSLRPGANVLTF.